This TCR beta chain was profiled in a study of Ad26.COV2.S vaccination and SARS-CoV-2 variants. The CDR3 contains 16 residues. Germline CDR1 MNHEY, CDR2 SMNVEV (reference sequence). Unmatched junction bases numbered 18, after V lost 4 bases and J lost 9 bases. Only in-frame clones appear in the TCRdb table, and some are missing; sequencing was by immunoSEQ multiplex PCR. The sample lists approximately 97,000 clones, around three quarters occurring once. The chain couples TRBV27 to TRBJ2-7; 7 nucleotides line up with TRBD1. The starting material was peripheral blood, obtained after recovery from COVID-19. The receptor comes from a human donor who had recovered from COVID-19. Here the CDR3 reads CASSSAPGTVTSGQYF. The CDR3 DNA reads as TGTGCCAGCAGTTCTGCTCCCGGGACAGTCACCTCTGGGCAGTACTTC.